One sample yielded the 2 T cell receptor beta chains listed below, sequenced in a study of CD8 T cells in ankylosing spondylitis. TCRdb reanalysed the 5' RACE reads using MiXCR and keeps one entry per CDR3 protein. The table has roughly 260,000 distinct CDR3 sequences, around 20% seen once. The sample taken for sequencing was blood, either unsorted or a sorted T cell fraction (not recorded which). These TCRs come from a male donor with ankylosing spondylitis or in good health (not recorded which).

The chain is built from TRBV27 and TRBJ2-1; 9 bases match TRBD2. Germline values: CDR1 MNHEY, CDR2 SMNVEV (reference sequence). The CDR3 consists of 16 residues. V was clipped by 5 bases and J by 4 bases; unmatched bases: 9. The CDR3 sequence: CASSPASSGKYNEQFF. In nucleotides, the CDR3 is TGTGCCAGCAGTCCCGCATCTAGCGGGAAGTACAATGAGCAGTTCTTC.

This clonotype was counted many times. The chain employs TRBV6-6 and TRBJ2-1, with no clear D. Germline V gene lookup returns CDR1 MNHNY and CDR2 SVGAGI (reference sequence). V dropped 2 bases and J dropped 7 bases, with 6 bases sitting between them. The CDR3 covers 12 residues. CDR3 coding DNA: TGTGCCAGCAGTTACCCCGGAAATGAGCAGTTCTTC. This gives the protein CASSYPGNEQFF.